Listed below are T cell receptor beta chains from one sample, sequenced in a study of CD8 T cells in Susac syndrome. TCRdb itself ran the immunoSEQ multiplex PCR reads through MiXCR, one entry per CDR3 protein. The sample comprises about 110,000 distinct CDR3 sequences, roughly 95% of which are singletons, and about 0.41% rests with the top ten. The sequencing sample was made of CD8+ T cells from PBMCs. These receptors were obtained from a human donor with Susac syndrome. The CDR3 runs from the conserved cysteine through the conserved F or W. D genes are given only for firm matches.

TRBD1	TRBV2	TRBJ1-6	CASSEGTGDYNSPLHF
TRBD1	TRBV9	TRBJ1-1	CASSGGQGSTEAFF
-	TRBV7-3	TRBJ2-1	CASSLMGHNEQFF
-	TRBV18	TRBJ2-7	CASSPAQGSPYEQYF
-	TRBV9	TRBJ2-7	CASSVRVGTEQYF
-	TRBV19	TRBJ1-1	CAGSITGTHTEAFF
-	TRBV2	TRBJ2-1	CASSPGWSGQYNEQFF
-	TRBV7-9	TRBJ2-3	CASSPESGDADTQYF
-	TRBV4-3	TRBJ1-2	CASSQDRRAYGYTF
-	TRBV14	TRBJ2-3	CASSRGPDTQYF
-	TRBV12-3/TRBV12-4	TRBJ1-1	CASSTTGNTEAFF
TRBD2	TRBV7-8	TRBJ2-3	CASSIEAGDADTQYF
-	TRBV7-9	TRBJ2-5	CASSLASGAQETQYF
-	TRBV25-1	TRBJ1-2	CASSDRAHANYYGYTF
TRBD1	TRBV13	TRBJ2-7	CASSSTGVSPYEQYF
TRBD1	TRBV6-2/TRBV6-3	TRBJ2-1	CASTDRGNNEQFF
-	TRBV2	TRBJ2-5	CASSDEGNQETQYF